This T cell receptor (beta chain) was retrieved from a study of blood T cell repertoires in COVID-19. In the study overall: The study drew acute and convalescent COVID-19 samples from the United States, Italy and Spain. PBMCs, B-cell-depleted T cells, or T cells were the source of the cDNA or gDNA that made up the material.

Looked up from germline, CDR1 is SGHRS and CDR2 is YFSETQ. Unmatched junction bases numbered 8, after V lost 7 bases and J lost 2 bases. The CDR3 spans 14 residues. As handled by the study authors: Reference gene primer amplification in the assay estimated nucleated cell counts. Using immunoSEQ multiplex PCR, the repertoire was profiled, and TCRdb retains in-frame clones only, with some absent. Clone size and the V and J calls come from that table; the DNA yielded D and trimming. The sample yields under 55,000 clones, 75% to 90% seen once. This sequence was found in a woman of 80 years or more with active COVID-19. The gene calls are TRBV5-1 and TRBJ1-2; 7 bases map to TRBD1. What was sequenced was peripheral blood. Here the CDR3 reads CASRQGGVNYGYTF. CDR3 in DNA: TGCGCCAGCCGTCAAGGGGGCGTGAACTATGGCTACACCTTC. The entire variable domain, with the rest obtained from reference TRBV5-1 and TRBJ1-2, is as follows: KAGVTQTPRYLIKTRGQQVTLSCSPISGHRSVSWYQQTPGQGLQFLFEYFSETQRNKGNFPGRFSGRQFSNSRSEMNVSTLELGDSALYLCASRQGGVNYGYTFGSGTRLTVV.